This T cell receptor beta chain was captured in a study of blood T cell repertoires in COVID-19. Study-wide background: COVID-19 samples collected from the United States, Italy and Spain covered acute and convalescent phases.

The CDR3 loop spans 15 amino acids. Germline loops: CDR1 MNHEY, CDR2 SVGAGI. Trimming shortened V by 0 bases and J by 7 bases, and 15 bases separated the two germline ends. This clone has a handful of counts. Per the original methods: It was from reference gene primer amplification that nucleated cell counts were estimated. Assay: immunoSEQ multiplex PCR; the TCRdb copy retains only in-frame clones and omits some. D and trimming come from the DNA, and the V and J calls and clone size come from that table. The top ten hold approximately 6.8% of the sample, which has around 94,000 clones, roughly 84% seen once.

The specimen sequenced was peripheral blood. The J gene is TRBJ1-2, the V gene TRBV6-5; weak D call: TRBD1 (6 bases). This sequence originates from a man in his fifties or sixties with acute or convalescent COVID-19. The CDR3 reads CASSYSRRAGAGYTF. As DNA, the CDR3 is TGTGCCAGCAGTTACTCTAGGCGGGCAGGGGCTGGCTACACCTTC.